The text below deals with one T cell receptor beta chain. What it recognizes is unknown. Use of 60 Vbeta and 13 Jbeta primers characterized the PCR. Some clones are missing from TCRdb's copy, which holds only in-frame ones; the method was immunoSEQ multiplex PCR. The sample yields under 65,000 clones, just under 85% seen once. From germline, CDR1 is MNHNY and CDR2 SVGAGI (reference sequence). This CDR3 is 14 amino acids long. The V gene end was trimmed by 8 bases and the J gene end by 7 bases; junction bases not matched to a gene: 8. This sample is part of a study of cytomegalovirus exposure and HLA in healthy donors. General observations from the study: The investigators catalogued under 200 TCR beta chains as cytomegalovirus-associated. Per a later analysis, about 17,000 TCR beta sequences showed association with HLA alleles at 0.05 false discovery rate. Several of the most significant clusters appeared, in a later analysis, to be linked to common viral pathogens.

The donors gave bone marrow, and they were healthy. The sequenced material came from PBMCs. The rearrangement uses TRBV6-6 and TRBJ1-6, with 7 positions matching TRBD1. The clonotype originates from a man aged 45-65 years in good health and CMV-seronegative. The CDR3 spells CASQDAQGNSPLHF. The CDR3, as DNA: TGTGCCAGCCAGGACGCACAGGGGAATTCACCCCTCCACTTT.